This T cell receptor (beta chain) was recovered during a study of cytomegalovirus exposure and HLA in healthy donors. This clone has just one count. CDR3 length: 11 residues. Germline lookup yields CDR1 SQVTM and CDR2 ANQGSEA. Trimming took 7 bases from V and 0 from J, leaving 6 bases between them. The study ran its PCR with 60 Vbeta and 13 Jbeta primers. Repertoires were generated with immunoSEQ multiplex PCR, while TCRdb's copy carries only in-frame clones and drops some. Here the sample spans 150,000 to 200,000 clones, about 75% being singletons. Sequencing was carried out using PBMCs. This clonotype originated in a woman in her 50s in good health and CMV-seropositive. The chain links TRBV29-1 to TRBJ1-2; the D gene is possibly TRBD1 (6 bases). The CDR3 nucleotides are TGCAGCGCAGGGGCTAACTATGGCTACACCTTC. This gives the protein CSAGANYGYTF.